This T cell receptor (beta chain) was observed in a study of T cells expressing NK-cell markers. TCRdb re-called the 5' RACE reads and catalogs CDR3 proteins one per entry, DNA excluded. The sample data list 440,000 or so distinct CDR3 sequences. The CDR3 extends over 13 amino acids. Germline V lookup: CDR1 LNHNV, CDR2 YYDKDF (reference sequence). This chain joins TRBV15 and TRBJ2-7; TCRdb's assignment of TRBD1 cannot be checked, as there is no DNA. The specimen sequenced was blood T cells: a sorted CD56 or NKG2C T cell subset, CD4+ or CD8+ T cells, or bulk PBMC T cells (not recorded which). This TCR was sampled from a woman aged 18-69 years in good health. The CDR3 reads CATAEGESYEQYF. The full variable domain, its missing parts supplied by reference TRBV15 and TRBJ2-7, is DAMVIQNPRYQVTQFGKPVTLSCSQTLNHNVMYWYQQKSSQAPKLLFHYYDKDFNNEADTPDNFQSRRPNTSFCFLDIRSPGLGDTAMYLCATAEGESYEQYFGPGTRLTVT.